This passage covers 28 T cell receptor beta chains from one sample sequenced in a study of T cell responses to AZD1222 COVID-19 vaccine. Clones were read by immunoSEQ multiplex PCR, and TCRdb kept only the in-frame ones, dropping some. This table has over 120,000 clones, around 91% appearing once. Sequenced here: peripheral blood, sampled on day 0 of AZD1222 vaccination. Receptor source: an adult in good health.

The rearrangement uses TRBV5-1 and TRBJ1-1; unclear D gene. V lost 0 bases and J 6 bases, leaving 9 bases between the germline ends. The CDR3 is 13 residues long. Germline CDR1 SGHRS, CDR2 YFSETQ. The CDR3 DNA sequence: TGCGCCAGCAGCTTGGTGGTGGCAGCTGAAGCTTTCTTT. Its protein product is CASSLVVAAEAFF.

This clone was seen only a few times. CDR3 loop: CASSLRSNTGELFF. The DNA of the CDR3 is TGTGCCAGCAGCCTCAGATCTAACACCGGGGAGCTGTTTTTT. The gene calls are TRBV3-1 (or the pseudogene TRBV3-2) and TRBJ2-2; no clear D gene. V was cut by 4 bases and J by 2 bases, with 8 bases left in between. This CDR3 has 14 residues. CDR1 and CDR2 (germline): LGHDT, YNNKEL (reference sequence).

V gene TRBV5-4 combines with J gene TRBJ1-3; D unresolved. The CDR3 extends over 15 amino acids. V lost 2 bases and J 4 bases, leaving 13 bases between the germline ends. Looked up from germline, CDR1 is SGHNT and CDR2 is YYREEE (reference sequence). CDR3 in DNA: TGTGCCAGCAGCTTAGGGCTAGGGCCGGGAAACACCATATATTTT. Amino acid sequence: CASSLGLGPGNTIYF.

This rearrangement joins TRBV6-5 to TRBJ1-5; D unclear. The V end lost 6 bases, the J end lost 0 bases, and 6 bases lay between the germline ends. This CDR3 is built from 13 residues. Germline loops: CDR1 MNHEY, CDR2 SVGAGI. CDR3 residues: CASSGYSNQPQHF. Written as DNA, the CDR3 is TGTGCCAGCAGCGGGTATAGCAATCAGCCCCAGCATTTT.

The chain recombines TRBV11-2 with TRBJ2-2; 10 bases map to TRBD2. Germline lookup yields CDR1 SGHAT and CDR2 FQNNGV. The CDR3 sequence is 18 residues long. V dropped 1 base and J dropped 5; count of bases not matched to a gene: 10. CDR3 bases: TGTGCCAGCAGCTTAGGTCCTAGCGGGAGTATTTATACCGGGGAGCTGTTTTTT. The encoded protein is CASSLGPSGSIYTGELFF.

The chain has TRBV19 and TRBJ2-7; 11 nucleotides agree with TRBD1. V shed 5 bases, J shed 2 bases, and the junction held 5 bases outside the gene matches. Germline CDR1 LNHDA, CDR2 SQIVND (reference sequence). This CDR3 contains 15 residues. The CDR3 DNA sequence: TGTGCCAGTAGTCCCCGGGACAGGGGGACCTACGAGCAGTACTTC. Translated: CASSPRDRGTYEQYF.

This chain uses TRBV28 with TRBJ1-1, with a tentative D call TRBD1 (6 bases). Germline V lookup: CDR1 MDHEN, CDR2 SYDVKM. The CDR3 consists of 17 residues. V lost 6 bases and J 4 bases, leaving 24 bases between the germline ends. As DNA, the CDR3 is TGTGCCAGCAGCGTAGGGGGTTTTCACGCCGGTATCACTGAAGCTTTCTTT. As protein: CASSVGGFHAGITEAFF. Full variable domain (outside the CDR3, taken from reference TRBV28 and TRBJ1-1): DVKVTQSSRYLVKRTGEKVFLECVQDMDHENMFWYRQDPGLGLRLIYFSYDVKMKEKGDIPEGYSVSREKKERFSLILESASTNQTSMYLCASSVGGFHAGITEAFFGQGTRLTVV.

CDR3 bases: TGTGCCAGCAGCCAAGGGACAGGAGCTTTCTTT. This codes for CASSQGTGAFF. V usage is TRBV12-3 or TRBV12-4 and J usage is TRBJ1-1; 8 nucleotides agree with TRBD1. This CDR3 contains 11 residues. Trimming cost V 6 bases and J 10 bases; bases outside gene matches: 4.

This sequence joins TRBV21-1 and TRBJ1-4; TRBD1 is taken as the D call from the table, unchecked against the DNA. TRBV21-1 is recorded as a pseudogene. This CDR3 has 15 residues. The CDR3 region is CASSKADRVQEKLFF. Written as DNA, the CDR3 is TGTGCCAGCAGCAAAGCTGACAGGGTGCAAGAAAAACTGTTTTTT.

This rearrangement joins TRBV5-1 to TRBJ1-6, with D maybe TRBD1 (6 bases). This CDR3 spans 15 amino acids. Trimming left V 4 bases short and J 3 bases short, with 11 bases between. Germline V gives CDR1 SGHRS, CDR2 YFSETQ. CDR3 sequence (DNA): TGCGCCAGCAGCGGGGGACAACTCTATAATTCACCCCTCCACTTT. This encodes CASSGGQLYNSPLHF.

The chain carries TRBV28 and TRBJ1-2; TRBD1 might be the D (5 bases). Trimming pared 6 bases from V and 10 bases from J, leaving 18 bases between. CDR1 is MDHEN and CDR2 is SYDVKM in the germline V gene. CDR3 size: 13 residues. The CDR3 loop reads CASRDPGGRDYTF. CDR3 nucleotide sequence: TGTGCCAGCAGAGACCCCGGGGGAAGGGACTACACCTTC.

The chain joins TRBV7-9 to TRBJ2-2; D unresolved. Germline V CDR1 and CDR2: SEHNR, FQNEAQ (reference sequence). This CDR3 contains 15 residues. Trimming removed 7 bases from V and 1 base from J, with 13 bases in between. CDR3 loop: CASTTHGRNTGELFF. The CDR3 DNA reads TGTGCCAGCACCACGCACGGACGGAACACCGGGGAGCTGTTTTTT.

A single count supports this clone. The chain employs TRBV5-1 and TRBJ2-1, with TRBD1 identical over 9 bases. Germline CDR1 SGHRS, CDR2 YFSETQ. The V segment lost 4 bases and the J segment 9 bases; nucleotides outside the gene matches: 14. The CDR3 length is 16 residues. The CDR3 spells CASSPSTGTGRSEQFF. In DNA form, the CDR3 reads TGCGCCAGCAGCCCTTCAACTGGGACAGGGAGGAGTGAGCAGTTCTTC. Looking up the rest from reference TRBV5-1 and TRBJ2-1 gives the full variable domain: KAGVTQTPRYLIKTRGQQVTLSCSPISGHRSVSWYQQTPGQGLQFLFEYFSETQRNKGNFPGRFSGRQFSNSRSEMNVSTLELGDSALYLCASSPSTGTGRSEQFFGPGTRLTVL.

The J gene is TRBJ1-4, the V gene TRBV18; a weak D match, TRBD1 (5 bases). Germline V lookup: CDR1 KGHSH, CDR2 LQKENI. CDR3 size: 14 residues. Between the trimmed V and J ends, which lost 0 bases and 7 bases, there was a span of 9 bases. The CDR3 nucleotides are TGTGCCAGCTCACCACCAGGGGAGAGTGAAAAACTGTTTTTT. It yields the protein CASSPPGESEKLFF.

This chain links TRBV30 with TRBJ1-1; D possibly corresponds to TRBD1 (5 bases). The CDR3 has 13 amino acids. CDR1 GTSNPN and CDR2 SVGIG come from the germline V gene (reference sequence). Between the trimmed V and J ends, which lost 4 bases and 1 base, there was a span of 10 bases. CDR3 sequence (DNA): TGTGCCTGGATGGGACGGCCGAACACTGAAGCTTTCTTT. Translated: CAWMGRPNTEAFF.

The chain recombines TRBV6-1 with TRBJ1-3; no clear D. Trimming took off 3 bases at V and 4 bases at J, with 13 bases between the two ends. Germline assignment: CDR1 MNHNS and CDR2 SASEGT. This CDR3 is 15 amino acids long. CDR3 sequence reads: CASSDPAFGGNTIYF. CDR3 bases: TGTGCCAGCAGTGACCCCGCGTTTGGAGGAAACACCATATATTTT.

The CDR3: CASSKRTSGGAGEQYF. The CDR3 DNA reads TGTGCCAGCAGCAAACGGACTAGCGGGGGGGCCGGGGAGCAGTACTTC. The V call is TRBV4-2, the J call TRBJ2-7; TRBD2 aligns across 15 bases. Trimming cost V 5 bases and J 7 bases; bases outside gene matches: 9. CDR3 size: 16 residues. Germline V lookup: CDR1 LGHNA, CDR2 YNFKEQ.

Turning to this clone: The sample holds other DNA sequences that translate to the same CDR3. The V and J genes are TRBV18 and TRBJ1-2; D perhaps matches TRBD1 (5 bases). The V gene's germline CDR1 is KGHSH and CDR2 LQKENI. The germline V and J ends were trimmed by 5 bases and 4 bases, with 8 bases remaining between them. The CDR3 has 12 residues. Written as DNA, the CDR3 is TGTGCCAGCTCAGCAGACAGCTATGGCTACACCTTC. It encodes CASSADSYGYTF.

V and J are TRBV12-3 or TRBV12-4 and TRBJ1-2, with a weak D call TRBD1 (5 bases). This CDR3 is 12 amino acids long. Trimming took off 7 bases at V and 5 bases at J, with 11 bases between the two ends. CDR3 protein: CASTAGSYGYTF. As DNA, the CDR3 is TGTGCCAGCACAGCAGGGTCGTATGGCTACACCTTC.

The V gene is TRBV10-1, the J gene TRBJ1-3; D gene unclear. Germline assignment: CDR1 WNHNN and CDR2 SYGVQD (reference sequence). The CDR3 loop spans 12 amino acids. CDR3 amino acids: CAERTEGNTIYF. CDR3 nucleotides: TGCGCGGAACGAACGGAGGGAAACACCATATATTTT.

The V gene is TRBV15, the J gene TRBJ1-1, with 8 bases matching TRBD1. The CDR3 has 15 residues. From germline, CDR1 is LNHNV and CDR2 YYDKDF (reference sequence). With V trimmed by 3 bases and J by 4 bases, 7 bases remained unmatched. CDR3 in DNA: TGTGCCACCAGCAGGACAGGGGAGTGGACCACTGAAGCTTTCTTT. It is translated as CATSRTGEWTTEAFF.

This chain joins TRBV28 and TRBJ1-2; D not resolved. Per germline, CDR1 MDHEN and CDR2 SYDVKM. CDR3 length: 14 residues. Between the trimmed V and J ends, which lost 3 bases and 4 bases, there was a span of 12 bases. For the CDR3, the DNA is TGTGCCAGCAGTTTTGTACAGAAGGGCTATGGCTACACCTTC. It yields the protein CASSFVQKGYGYTF.

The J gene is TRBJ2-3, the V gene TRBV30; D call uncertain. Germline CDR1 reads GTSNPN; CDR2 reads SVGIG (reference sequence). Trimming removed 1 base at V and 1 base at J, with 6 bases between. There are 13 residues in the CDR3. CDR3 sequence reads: CAWSGFRTDTQYF. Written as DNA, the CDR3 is TGTGCCTGGAGTGGTTTTCGCACAGATACGCAGTATTTT.

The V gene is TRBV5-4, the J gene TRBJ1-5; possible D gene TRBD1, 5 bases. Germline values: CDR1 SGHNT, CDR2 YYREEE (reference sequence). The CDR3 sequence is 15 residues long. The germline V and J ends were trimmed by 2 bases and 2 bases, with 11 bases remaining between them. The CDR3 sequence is CASSFGGSGNQPQHF. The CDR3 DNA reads TGTGCCAGCAGCTTCGGGGGTTCTGGCAATCAGCCCCAGCATTTT. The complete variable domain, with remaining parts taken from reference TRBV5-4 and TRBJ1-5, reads ETGVTQSPTHLIKTRGQQVTLRCSSQSGHNTVSWYQQALGQGPQFIFQYYREEENGRGNFPPRFSGLQFPNYSSELNVNALELDDSALYLCASSFGGSGNQPQHFGDGTRLSIL.

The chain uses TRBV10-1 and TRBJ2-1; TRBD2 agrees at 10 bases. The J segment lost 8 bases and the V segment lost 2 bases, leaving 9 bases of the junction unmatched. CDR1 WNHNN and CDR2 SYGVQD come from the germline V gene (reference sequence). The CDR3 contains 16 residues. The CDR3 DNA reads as TGCGCCAGCAGTGAGCCAGCGGGAGGGCCCAACCATGAGCAGTTCTTC. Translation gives CASSEPAGGPNHEQFF.

As DNA, the CDR3 is TGTGCCAGTAGTACGGGACAGTTGAACACTGAAGCTTTCTTT. Encoded protein: CASSTGQLNTEAFF. V usage is TRBV19 and J usage is TRBJ1-1; 7 bases align to TRBD1. The trim removed 4 bases at V and 0 bases at J, leaving 2 bases unmatched. CDR1 is LNHDA and CDR2 is SQIVND in the germline V gene (reference sequence). This CDR3 has 14 residues.

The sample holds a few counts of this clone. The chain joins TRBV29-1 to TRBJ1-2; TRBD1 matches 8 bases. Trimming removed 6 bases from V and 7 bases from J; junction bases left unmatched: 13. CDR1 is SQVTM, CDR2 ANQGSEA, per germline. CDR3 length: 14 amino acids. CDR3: CSVVLPDRDCGYTF. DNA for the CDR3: TGCAGCGTCGTGCTGCCGGACAGGGACTGTGGCTACACCTTC.

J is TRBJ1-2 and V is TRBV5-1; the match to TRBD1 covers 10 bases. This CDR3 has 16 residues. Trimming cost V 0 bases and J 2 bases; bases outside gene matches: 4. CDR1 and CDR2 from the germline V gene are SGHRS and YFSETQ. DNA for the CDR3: TGCGCCAGCAGCTTGGCCGGGACAGGGGCGAACTATGGCTACACCTTC. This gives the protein CASSLAGTGANYGYTF.